This T cell receptor (beta chain) was profiled in a study of T-cell memory formation after mild COVID-19. Study at large: For the most part, TCR clusters were specific to one donor. Study-wide results and limits: Pre-infection memory already had some responding clones, implying cross-reactive memory joined. Mainly CM and EM harbored the contracting CD4+ clones; mainly EMRA harbored the CD8+ ones.

Germline V gene sequence: CDR1 SQVTM, CDR2 ANQGSEA. The CDR3 loop spans 17 amino acids. The germline V and J ends were trimmed by 6 bases and 2 bases, with 24 bases remaining between them. TCRdb recomputed calls from the 5' RACE reads with MiXCR, one row per CDR3 protein. The data show about 340,000 distinct CDR3 sequences, about a sixth seen once. This clonotype has only a few counts. Its antigen remains unknown. The genes are TRBV29-1 and TRBJ2-3, with D tentatively TRBD1 (7 bases). Material for sequencing was PBMCs or a T cell subset sorted from them (not recorded which). The receptor's source is a man aged 18 to 30 who had mild COVID-19 (a few samples of this study predate the infection). Cell type and time point are not known. CDR3 nucleotides: TGCAGCGTGCAGACTAGGGGGCTTACGGTGTTCACAGATACGCAGTATTTT. Translated: CSVQTRGLTVFTDTQYF.